This T cell receptor (beta chain) was observed in a study of T cell repertoires in aging, cancer and after chemotherapy. Study at large: The full dataset contained some 8.7 million TCR reads.

General observations from the study: Lymphoid organ infiltration in hematological cancer patients may impair thymic emigration or peripheral T cell expansion. In healthy donors, age-related TCR diversity loss mainly reflected lost richness.

Rearranged V-D-J TRB sequences were amplified with a mixed TRB-A/B primer pool. TCRdb analysed the multiplex PCR reads with MiXCR anew, one entry per CDR3 protein. The sample records about 6,200 distinct CDR3 sequences, 30% being singletons. TCR beta rearrangements were amplified from peripheral blood genomic DNA. This CDR3 is built from 14 residues. V dropped 2 bases and J dropped 3 bases, with 8 bases sitting between them. Germline lookup yields CDR1 MNHNY and CDR2 SVGAGI (reference sequence). By its share, this clonotype is medium-sized. The target antigen is unknown. The sample comprised blood. This receptor was identified in a human donor with a blood cancer. V gene TRBV6-6 combines with J gene TRBJ2-1; a possible D gene is TRBD1 (6 bases). The CDR3 spells CASSYGQNYNEQFF. Written as DNA, the CDR3 is TGTGCCAGCAGTTACGGACAGAACTACAATGAGCAGTTCTTC.